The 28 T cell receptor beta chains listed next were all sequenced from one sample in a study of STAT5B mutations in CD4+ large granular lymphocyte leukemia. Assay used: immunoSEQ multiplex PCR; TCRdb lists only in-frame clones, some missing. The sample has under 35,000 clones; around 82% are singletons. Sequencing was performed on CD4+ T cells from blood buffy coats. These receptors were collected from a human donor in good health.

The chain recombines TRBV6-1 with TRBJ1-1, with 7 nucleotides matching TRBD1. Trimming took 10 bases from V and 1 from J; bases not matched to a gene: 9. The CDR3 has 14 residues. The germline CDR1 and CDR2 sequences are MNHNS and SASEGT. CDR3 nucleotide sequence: TGTGCCACCCTTGGACAGGTAGGGAACACTGAAGCTTTCTTT. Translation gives CATLGQVGNTEAFF.

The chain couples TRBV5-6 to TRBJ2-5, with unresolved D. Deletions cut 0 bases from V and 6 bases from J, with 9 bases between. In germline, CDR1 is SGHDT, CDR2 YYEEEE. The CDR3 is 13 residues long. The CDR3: CASSLGASKTQYF. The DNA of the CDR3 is TGTGCCAGCAGCTTGGGGGCATCCAAGACCCAGTACTTC.

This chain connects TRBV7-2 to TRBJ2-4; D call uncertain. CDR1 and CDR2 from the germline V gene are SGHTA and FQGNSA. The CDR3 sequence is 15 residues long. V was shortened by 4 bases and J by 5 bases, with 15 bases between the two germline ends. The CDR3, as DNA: TGTGCCAGCAGCTCGCCCGGGTCACTCGAAAACATTCAGTACTTC. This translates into CASSSPGSLENIQYF.

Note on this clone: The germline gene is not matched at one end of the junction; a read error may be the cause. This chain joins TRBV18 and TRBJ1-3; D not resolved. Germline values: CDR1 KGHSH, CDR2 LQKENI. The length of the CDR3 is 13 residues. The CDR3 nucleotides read TGTGCCAGCTCACCGGACTCTGTAAACACCATATATTTT. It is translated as CASSPDSVNTIYF.

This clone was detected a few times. The CDR3 reads CASSPGLGGGNYGYTF. The CDR3 DNA reads TGTGCCAGCAGTCCGGGGTTGGGGGGAGGGAACTATGGCTACACCTTC. This chain uses TRBV28 with TRBJ1-2; TRBD1 might be the D (5 bases). The germline V gene encodes CDR1 MDHEN and CDR2 SYDVKM. The length of the CDR3 is 16 residues. The ends were cut back, 5 bases at V and 2 bases at J, with 18 bases in the middle.

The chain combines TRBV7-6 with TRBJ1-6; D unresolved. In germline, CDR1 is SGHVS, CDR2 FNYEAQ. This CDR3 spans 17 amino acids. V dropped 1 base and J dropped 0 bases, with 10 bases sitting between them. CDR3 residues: CASSLEPPGSYNSPLHF. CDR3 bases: TGTGCCAGCAGCTTAGAGCCTCCCGGCTCCTATAATTCACCCCTCCACTTT.

The CDR3 nucleotides read TGTGCCAGTAGAGAAAGCAATCAGCCCCAGCATTTT. It translates to CASRESNQPQHF. V is TRBV19 and J is TRBJ1-5; D is undetermined. Germline CDR1 and CDR2: LNHDA and SQIVND (reference sequence). The CDR3 covers 12 residues. Deletions cut 6 bases from V and 1 base from J, with 4 bases between.

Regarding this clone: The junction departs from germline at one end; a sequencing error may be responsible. The CDR3 here is CASSLYARGGYDF. Here the CDR3 DNA reads TGTGCCAGCAGCTTATACGCGCGGGGAGGTTATGACTTC. This rearrangement joins TRBV7-9 to TRBJ2-5; TRBD2 is a possible D gene (6 bases). CDR1 is SEHNR, CDR2 FQNEAQ, per germline (reference sequence). There are 13 residues in the CDR3.

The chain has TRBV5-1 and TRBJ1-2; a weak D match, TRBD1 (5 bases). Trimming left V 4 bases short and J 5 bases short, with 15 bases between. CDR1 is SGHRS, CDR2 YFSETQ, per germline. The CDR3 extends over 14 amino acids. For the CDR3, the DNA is TGCGCCAGCAGCACTTTGGGTCCAGGGTATGGCTACACCTTC. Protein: CASSTLGPGYGYTF.

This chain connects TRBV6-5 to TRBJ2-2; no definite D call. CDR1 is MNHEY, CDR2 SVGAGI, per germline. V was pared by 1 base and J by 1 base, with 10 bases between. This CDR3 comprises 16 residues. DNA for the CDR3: TGTGCCAGCAGTTACTTCGTGACACAGAACACCGGGGAGCTGTTTTTT. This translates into CASSYFVTQNTGELFF.

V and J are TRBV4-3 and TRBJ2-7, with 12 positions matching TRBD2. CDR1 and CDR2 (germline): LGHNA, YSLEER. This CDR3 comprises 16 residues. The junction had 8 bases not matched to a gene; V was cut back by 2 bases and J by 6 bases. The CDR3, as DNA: TGCGCCAGCAGCCAAAATTTACTAGCGGGAGGAAGCGAGCAGTACTTC. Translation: CASSQNLLAGGSEQYF.

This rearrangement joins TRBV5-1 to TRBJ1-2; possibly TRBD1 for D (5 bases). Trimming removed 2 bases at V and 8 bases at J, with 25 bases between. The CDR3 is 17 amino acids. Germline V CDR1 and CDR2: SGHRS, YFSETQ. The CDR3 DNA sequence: TGCGCCAGCAGCTTAGGGTACTCACAGGCGGGGCTGAGCGGCTACACCTTC. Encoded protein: CASSLGYSQAGLSGYTF. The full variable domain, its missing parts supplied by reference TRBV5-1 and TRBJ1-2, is KAGVTQTPRYLIKTRGQQVTLSCSPISGHRSVSWYQQTPGQGLQFLFEYFSETQRNKGNFPGRFSGRQFSNSRSEMNVSTLELGDSALYLCASSLGYSQAGLSGYTFGSGTRLTVV.

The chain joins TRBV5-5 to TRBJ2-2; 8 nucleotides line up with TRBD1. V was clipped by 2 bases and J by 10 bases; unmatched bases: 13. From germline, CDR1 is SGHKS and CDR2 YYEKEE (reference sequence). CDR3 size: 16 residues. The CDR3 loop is CASSLERRTGNLELFF. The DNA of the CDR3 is TGTGCCAGCAGCTTAGAGCGGCGGACAGGGAATTTGGAGCTGTTTTTT.

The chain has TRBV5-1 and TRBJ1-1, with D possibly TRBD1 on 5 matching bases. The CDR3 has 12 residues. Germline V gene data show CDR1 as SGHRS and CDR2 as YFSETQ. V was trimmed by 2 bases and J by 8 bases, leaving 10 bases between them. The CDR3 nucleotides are TGCGCCAGCAGCTTCTCGACAGACGAAGCTTTCTTT. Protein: CASSFSTDEAFF.

CDR3 sequence reads: CASSADGYNEKLFF. CDR3 bases: TGTGCCAGCAGCGCGGACGGATATAATGAAAAACTGTTTTTT. V and J are TRBV11-2 and TRBJ1-4; D ambiguous. V was clipped by 5 bases and J by 4 bases, with 11 bases between them. Germline V CDR1 and CDR2: SGHAT, FQNNGV. The CDR3 is 14 residues long. The entire variable domain, with the rest obtained from reference TRBV11-2 and TRBJ1-4, is as follows: EAGVAQSPRYKIIEKRQSVAFWCNPISGHATLYWYQQILGQGPKLLIQFQNNGVVDDSQLPKDRFSAERLKGVDSTLKIQPAKLEDSAVYLCASSADGYNEKLFFGSGTQLSVL.

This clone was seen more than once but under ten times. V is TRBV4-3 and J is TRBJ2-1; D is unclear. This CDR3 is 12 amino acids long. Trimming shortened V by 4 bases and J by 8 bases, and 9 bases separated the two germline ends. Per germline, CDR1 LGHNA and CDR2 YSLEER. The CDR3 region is CASSRTLDEQFF. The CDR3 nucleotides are TGCGCCAGCAGCCGTACACTCGATGAGCAGTTCTTC.

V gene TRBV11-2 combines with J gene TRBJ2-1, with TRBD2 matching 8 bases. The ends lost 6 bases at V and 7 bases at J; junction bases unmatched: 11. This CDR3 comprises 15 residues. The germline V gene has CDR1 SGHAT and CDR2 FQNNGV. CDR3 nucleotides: TGTGCCAGCAGGATGATAGCGGGGAGGGTTAATGAGCAGTTCTTC. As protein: CASRMIAGRVNEQFF.

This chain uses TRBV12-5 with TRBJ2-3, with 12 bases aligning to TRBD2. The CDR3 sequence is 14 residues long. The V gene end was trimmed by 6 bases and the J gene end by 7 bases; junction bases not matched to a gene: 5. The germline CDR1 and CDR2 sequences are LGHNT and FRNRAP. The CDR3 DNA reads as TGTGCTAGTGGCCCTCTAGCGGGGGGGAATACGCAGTATTTT. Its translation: CASGPLAGGNTQYF.

For the CDR3, the DNA is TGTGCCTGGAAAGGACAGAGCCTTAATGAAAAACTGTTTTTT. Protein: CAWKGQSLNEKLFF. This chain connects TRBV30 to TRBJ1-4, with D possibly matching TRBD1 (6 bases). Germline V gene data show CDR1 as GTSNPN and CDR2 as SVGIG (reference sequence). The CDR3 runs to 14 residues. Trimming shortened V by 4 bases and J by 4 bases, and 13 bases separated the two germline ends.

CDR3 residues: CASSVGSSGGAVGKNIQYF. The CDR3 DNA follows: TGTGCCAGCAGCGTAGGATCTAGCGGGGGGGCCGTCGGCAAAAACATTCAGTACTTC. The chain employs TRBV9 and TRBJ2-4; 12 bases match TRBD2. J was trimmed by 3 bases and V by 0 bases; bases with no gene match: 10. The CDR3 consists of 19 residues. Germline CDR1 SGDLS, CDR2 YYNGEE.

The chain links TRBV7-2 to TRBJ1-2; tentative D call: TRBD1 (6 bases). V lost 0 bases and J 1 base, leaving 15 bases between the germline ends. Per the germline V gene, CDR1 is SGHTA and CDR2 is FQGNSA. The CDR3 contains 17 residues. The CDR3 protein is CASSLAVRGRGNYGYTF. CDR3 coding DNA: TGTGCCAGCAGCTTAGCGGTCAGGGGAAGGGGTAACTATGGCTACACCTTC.

CDR3: CASSVRQGSGETQYF. The CDR3 DNA sequence: TGTGCCAGCAGCGTTCGACAGGGATCGGGGGAGACCCAGTACTTC. V is TRBV7-9 and J is TRBJ2-5; 7 bases are a match to TRBD1. The CDR3 has 15 amino acids. Unmatched junction bases numbered 11, after V lost 5 bases and J lost 5 bases. The germline CDR1 and CDR2 sequences are SEHNR and FQNEAQ (reference sequence).

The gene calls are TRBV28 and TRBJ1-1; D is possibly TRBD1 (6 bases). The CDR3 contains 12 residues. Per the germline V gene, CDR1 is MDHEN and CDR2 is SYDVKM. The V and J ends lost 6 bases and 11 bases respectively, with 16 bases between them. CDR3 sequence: CASSLPGTKAFF. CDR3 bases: TGTGCCAGCAGCCTACCCGGGACAAAGGCTTTCTTT.

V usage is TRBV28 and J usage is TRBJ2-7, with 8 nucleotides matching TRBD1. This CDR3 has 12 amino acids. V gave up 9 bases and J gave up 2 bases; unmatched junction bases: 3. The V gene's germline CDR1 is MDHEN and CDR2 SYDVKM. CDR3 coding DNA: TGTGCCAGTGGACAGGGAACCTACGAGCAGTACTTC. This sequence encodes CASGQGTYEQYF.

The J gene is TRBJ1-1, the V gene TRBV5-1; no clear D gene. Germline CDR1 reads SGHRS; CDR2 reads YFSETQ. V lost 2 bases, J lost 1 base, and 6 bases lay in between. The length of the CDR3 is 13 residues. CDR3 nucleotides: TGCGCCAGCAGCTTCTTACAGAACACTGAAGCTTTCTTT. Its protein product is CASSFLQNTEAFF.

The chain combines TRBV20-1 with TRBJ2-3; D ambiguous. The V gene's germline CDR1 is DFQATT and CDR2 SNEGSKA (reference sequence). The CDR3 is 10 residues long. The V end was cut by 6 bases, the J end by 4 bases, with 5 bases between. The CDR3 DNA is TGCAGTGCCTCGTCAGATACGCAGTATTTT. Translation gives CSASSDTQYF.

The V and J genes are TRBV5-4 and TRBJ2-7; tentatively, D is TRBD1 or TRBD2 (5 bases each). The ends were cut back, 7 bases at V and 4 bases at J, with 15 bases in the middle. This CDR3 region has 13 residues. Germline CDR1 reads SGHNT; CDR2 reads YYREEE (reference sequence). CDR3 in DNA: TGTGCCAGCTCTTCCGGGGCGGAATACGAGCAGTACTTC. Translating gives CASSSGAEYEQYF.

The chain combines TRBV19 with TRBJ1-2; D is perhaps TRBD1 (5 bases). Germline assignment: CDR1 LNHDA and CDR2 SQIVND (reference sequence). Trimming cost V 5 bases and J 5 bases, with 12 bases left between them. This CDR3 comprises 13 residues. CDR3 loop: CASSPGTQYGYTF. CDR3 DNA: TGTGCCAGTAGTCCAGGGACCCAGTATGGCTACACCTTC.